This entry concerns a single TCR beta chain. These data come from a study of blood T cell repertoires in COVID-19. The table came from immunoSEQ multiplex PCR; TCRdb's copy has only in-frame clones and leaves some out. The sample gives about 420,000 clones, approximately 90% of which show up once; roughly 0.76% is in the top ten. Germline values: CDR1 SGHNT, CDR2 YYREEE (reference sequence). CDR3 length equals 13 residues. V was shortened by 4 bases and J by 8 bases, with 13 bases between the two germline ends. This clonotype was obtained from a man in his late teens or twenties with COVID-19, enrolled during active disease. This rearrangement joins TRBV5-4 to TRBJ2-1; D gene uncertain. Sequencing was done on a sample of peripheral blood. The CDR3 DNA sequence: TGTGCCAGCAGCCCTGACATTCAGGATGAGCAGTTCTTC. Its protein is CASSPDIQDEQFF.